Described below is a single T cell receptor (beta chain) sequence and its context. The sample holds one count of this clone. It lacks a known antigen. No base quality values were provided; no much bigger clone lies one nucleotide off. Cut back by 5 bases and 1 base, the V and J ends lie 20 bases apart. Including the terminal cysteine and phenylalanine, the CDR3 comprises 17 residues. This entry keeps only the CDR3 DNA: 51 bases, framed from base 1. Based on the germline V gene, the CDR1 and CDR2 sequences are MGHRA and YSYEKL. In the prospective study, participants were roughly 18 to 100 years old, resided in about two dozen geographic areas of the United States, and were enrolled through a virtual design. In the prospective study, cohorts were assigned on the basis of participant-reported clinical history obtained from a screening survey and a study questionnaire. Recovered participants in ImmuneRACE Cohort 3 were defined as having two consecutive negative NP/OP PCR tests, clearance from a healthcare professional, or resolution of symptoms. Mobile phlebotomists in the prospective study collected whole blood, serum and a nasopharyngeal or oropharyngeal swab from every participant. Over a roughly two-month period, participants in the prospective study had the option of providing additional blood draws and questionnaires. Blood samples from the prospective study were shipped frozen or at room temperature prior to DNA extraction.

This sample was included in a study of blood T cell repertoires in COVID-19 (TCRdb year 2020). General notes on the study: Collaborator samples came from the United States, Italy and Spain and covered acute and convalescent phases of COVID-19. The material from the prospective study consisted of cDNA or gDNA derived from T cells, B-cell-depleted T cells, or PBMCs. Subjects who had been exposed to COVID-19, were actively infected with it, or had recovered from it provided the deeply sampled blood TCRbeta repertoires that made up the dataset. The repertoires were released in a freely available public database meant as a resource for research on the immune response to SARS-CoV-2. The samples were drawn from the first 160 participants of the ongoing ImmuneRACE study and from over a thousand subjects provided by 6 global collaborators. Sample metadata almost always included a de-identified subject ID, COVID-19 status, age in years and sex. Where available, HLA class I and class II types were taken from metadata supplied by the sample provider and were not determined by assay-based typing.

TCRbeta CDR3 regions were amplified from genomic DNA by means of the immunoSEQ Assay, a bias-controlled multiplex PCR. Regarding the original processing steps: The number of nucleated cells in each sample was estimated by amplification of reference gene primers within the assay. To quantify the absolute abundance of each unique TCRbeta CDR3 rearrangement, sequence reads were collapsed and filtered. For each sample, productive Simpson clonality was calculated by taking the square root of Simpson's diversity index across productive rearrangements. TCRdb holds this immuneACCESS table with in-frame rearrangements only. Some clones are missing; in checked studies, unresolved V genes explain under half, and the rest has no known cause. The D gene and trimming were derived from the DNA, and the V and J assignments and clone size from that table. Within this sample are around 300,000 clones, with roughly nine tenths of them counted one time only. Of the sample, 1.5% to 2% is held by the ten largest clones.

The paper as a whole reports these results and caveats: Clinical and demographic metadata were provided uncurated, with the amount varying by source and participant.

Recombination joined TRBV4-1 with TRBJ1-1; too little of a D gene remains to name it. The source is a woman in her thirties or forties who had recovered from COVID-19. The sequenced material came from PBMCs or T cells enriched from blood (not recorded which). The DNA reads as follows: TGCGCCAGCAGCAAGGTGGGTCAGACACCCACGAACACTGAAGCTTTCTTT. This translates into CASSKVGQTPTNTEAFF.